This is a list of T cell receptor beta chains from one sample in a study of blood T cell repertoires in COVID-19. The assay was immunoSEQ multiplex PCR, and TCRdb's table has in-frame clones only and misses some. Here the sample spans about 66,000 clones, around 92% being singletons. Sequencing used peripheral blood. The receptors were sampled from a man in his sixties with acute or convalescent COVID-19. Each CDR3 is given without its conserved first and last residue. Each record gives: clone size, J gene, V gene, CDR3 protein. Clone size is shown for a subset of rows, as once, few, many or a class of expanded clone.

>once|TRBJ1-5|TRBV3-1/TRBV3-2
ASSLLGGQPQH
>.|TRBJ1-1|TRBV6-5
ASSLRGREAF
>.|TRBJ2-7|TRBV5-1
ASGSGGSYEQY
>.|TRBJ1-2|TRBV4-1
ASSQAAGGGYT
>.|TRBJ1-1|TRBV5-1
ASSLASQGAVTEAF
>.|TRBJ1-4|TRBV29-1
SVGGGVGEKLF
>.|TRBJ2-1|TRBV5-1
ASSFRSAGGSHEQF
>.|TRBJ1-2|TRBV19
ASSIDTTIESQVYGYT
>.|TRBJ2-3|TRBV11-3
ASSLDLGQGTDTQY
>.|TRBJ1-6|TRBV3-1/TRBV3-2
ASSQGSGEEGNSPLH
>.|TRBJ1-2|TRBV29-1
SVEGVDGYT
>.|TRBJ1-6|TRBV2
ASSSDVGRGGSPLH
>.|TRBJ1-1|TRBV13
ASSLAGLTNTEAF
>.|TRBJ1-2|TRBV11-3
ASSRTTPPSGYGYT